Sequencing of this TCR beta chain was carried out in a study of blood T cell repertoires in COVID-19. Study-wide context: Material from acute and convalescent COVID-19 was sourced from the United States, Italy and Spain.

This clone was seen only once. V was cut by 5 bases and J by 3 bases, with 10 bases left in between. The germline CDR1 and CDR2 sequences are MNHEY and SVGAGI. The CDR3 is 14 residues long. Individuals drawn from under 30 US areas were roughly 18 to 95 years old. Participant-given clinical history determined each cohort assignment. The protocol was immunoSEQ multiplex PCR, while the TCRdb copy is restricted to in-frame clones and leaves out a portion. The sample consists of about 140,000 clones, over 60% of them appearing once. The chain employs TRBV6-5 and TRBJ1-4; D perhaps matches TRBD1 (5 bases). The source of this sequence is a woman between 45 and 60 years old who had recovered from COVID-19. Sequenced input: PBMCs or T cells enriched from blood (not recorded which). CDR3: CASSKGGANEKLFF. The CDR3 bases are TGTGCCAGCAGTAAGGGAGGGGCTAATGAAAAACTGTTTTTT.